The 11 T cell receptor beta chains below come from one sample, sequenced in a study of CD8 T cells in ankylosing spondylitis. Study outcomes and limitations: Blood of patients with ankylosing spondylitis appeared to be characterized by a TCR beta motif of about eight highly homologous variants.

Each CDR3 protein gets one entry after TCRdb re-called the 5' RACE reads with MiXCR. Of 750,000 to 850,000 distinct CDR3 sequences listed, approximately 12% are singletons. Which antigens these TCRs recognize remains unknown. The material sequenced was blood, either unsorted or a sorted T cell fraction (not recorded which). The receptors here all came from a male donor with ankylosing spondylitis.

This clonotype showed up many times. V is TRBV15 and J is TRBJ2-5, with a possible D match to TRBD2 (6 bases). The V gene's germline CDR1 is LNHNV and CDR2 YYDKDF (reference sequence). The CDR3 covers 13 residues. The V end lost 4 bases, the J end lost 4 bases, and 10 bases lay between the germline ends. The CDR3 nucleotides are TGTGCCACCAGCAATCAGGGAGGAGAGACCCAGTACTTC. Its protein is CATSNQGGETQYF.

This clonotype has a count of ten or more. V is TRBV7-6 and J is TRBJ1-5; D gene ambiguous. The germline V gene encodes CDR1 SGHVS and CDR2 FNYEAQ. Trimming removed 3 bases at V and 3 bases at J, with 9 bases between. The CDR3 contains 14 residues. For the CDR3, the DNA is TGTGCCAGCAGCTTCCAAGGGCCCAATCAGCCCCAGCATTTT. It encodes CASSFQGPNQPQHF.

About this clonotype itself: The junction departs from germline at one end; a sequencing error may be responsible. The chain has TRBV6-1 and TRBJ1-1; no definite D call. This CDR3 has 12 residues. Germline values: CDR1 MNHNS, CDR2 SASEGT. The CDR3 loop reads CASGEANTEAFF. As DNA, the CDR3 is TGTGCCAGCGGTGAGGCGAACACTGAAGCTTTCTTT.

This clonotype was detected only a few times. The chain couples TRBV7-9 to TRBJ1-2; D not resolved. V was clipped by 0 bases and J by 7 bases, with 9 bases between them. This CDR3 contains 13 residues. The germline gives CDR1 SEHNR, CDR2 FQNEAQ (reference sequence). The CDR3 region has the DNA TGTGCCAGCAGCTTAGCTGGGCGGGCTGGCTACACCTTC. Its translation is CASSLAGRAGYTF.

The gene calls are TRBV27 and TRBJ2-3; 7 positions match TRBD2. Germline V gene data show CDR1 as MNHEY and CDR2 as SMNVEV (reference sequence). This CDR3 is built from 15 residues. V dropped 3 bases and J dropped 4; count of bases not matched to a gene: 7. The CDR3 loop reads CASSLDWTRADTQYF. The DNA of the CDR3 is TGTGCCAGCAGTTTGGATTGGACTAGAGCAGATACGCAGTATTTT.

The chain is built from TRBV20-1 and TRBJ1-2; D might be TRBD1 (5 bases). Germline CDR1 DFQATT, CDR2 SNEGSKA (reference sequence). CDR3 length equals 15 residues. With 2 bases removed from V and 3 bases from J, the gap between germline ends came to 16 bases. The CDR3 DNA sequence: TGCAGTGCTAGAACTTCAGGGCCTAAAGACTATGGCTACACCTTC. It translates to CSARTSGPKDYGYTF.

The chain carries TRBV7-6 and TRBJ2-5; D possibly matches TRBD1 or TRBD2 (6 bases each). Trimming shortened V by 1 base and J by 0 bases, and 12 bases separated the two germline ends. The CDR3 runs to 16 residues. From germline, CDR1 is SGHVS and CDR2 FNYEAQ. The CDR3 DNA sequence: TGTGCCAGCAGCTTAGAGGGGGGCCTAAACCAAGAGACCCAGTACTTC. Protein sequence: CASSLEGGLNQETQYF.

CDR3 protein: CAIALGPKDINEQFF. CDR3 DNA: TGTGCCATAGCTTTGGGGCCCAAGGATATCAATGAGCAGTTCTTC. The chain joins TRBV10-3 to TRBJ2-1; tentative D call: TRBD1 (5 bases). The CDR3 runs to 15 residues. Trimming left V 9 bases short and J 6 bases short, with 21 bases between. Germline V gives CDR1 ENHRY, CDR2 SYGVKD.

The chain has TRBV20-1 and TRBJ2-3; D is unclear. Trimming shortened V by 3 bases and J by 5 bases, and 18 bases separated the two germline ends. Germline CDR1 DFQATT, CDR2 SNEGSKA (reference sequence). The CDR3 spans 15 residues. The CDR3 DNA follows: TGCAGTGCTAGTGCGGACGTGGGAACCAGAGATACGCAGTATTTT. This encodes CSASADVGTRDTQYF.

This clonotype has just a few counts. The chain carries TRBV7-2 and TRBJ2-3; D is uncertain. Trimming removed 5 bases from V and 8 bases from J, with 17 bases in between. Germline-derived CDR1 and CDR2 are SGHTA and FQGNSA. This CDR3 contains 14 residues. DNA of the CDR3: TGTGCCAGCAGCCTAACAACCTTAGCCCGTACGCAGTATTTT. Translation gives CASSLTTLARTQYF.

This clonotype was seen ten or more times. CDR3 nucleotide sequence: TGTGCCATCAGGAAGGGACCAGAAAAGGCTTTCTTT. It translates to CAIRKGPEKAFF. The chain uses TRBV10-3 and TRBJ1-1; a weak D match, TRBD1 (5 bases). Trimming took 6 bases from V and 11 from J, leaving 16 bases between them. The germline gives CDR1 ENHRY, CDR2 SYGVKD. The CDR3 consists of 12 residues.